This TCR beta chain was captured by sequencing in a study of T cell clones after liver transplantation. Study-wide context: Post-transplant blood was tracked for graft-donor-reactive T cell clones identified in a pre-transplant mixed lymphocyte reaction.

The protocol was immunoSEQ multiplex PCR, while the TCRdb copy is restricted to in-frame clones and leaves out a portion. The sample consists of 90,000 to 120,000 clones, more than 75% of them appearing once. The CDR3 loop spans 15 amino acids. Germline lookup yields CDR1 SGHVS and CDR2 FQNEAQ. V shed 5 bases and J shed 3 bases, with 15 bases lying between them. The rearrangement links TRBV7-8 to TRBJ2-3; possibly TRBD2 for D (5 bases). The sequencing here drew on CD4+ T cells from blood, taken before liver transplant. This sequence originates from a human donor who received a liver transplant. The CDR3 sequence: CASSTTTALTDTQYF. CDR3 coding DNA: TGTGCCAGCAGCACGACTACCGCCTTAACAGATACGCAGTATTTT. Variable domain in full (rest from reference TRBV7-8 and TRBJ2-3): GAGVSQSPRYKVAKRGQDVALRCDPISGHVSLFWYQQALGQGPEFLTYFQNEAQLDKSGLPSDRFFAERPEGSVSTLKIQRTQQEDSAVYLCASSTTTALTDTQYFGPGTRLTVL.